This T cell receptor beta chain was sequenced during a study of cytomegalovirus exposure and HLA in healthy donors. To note about this clone: Its antigen is currently unknown.

This CDR3 is 15 amino acids long. Per the germline V gene, CDR1 is MNHNY and CDR2 is SVGAGI (reference sequence). V shed 1 base, J shed 5 bases, and the junction held 7 bases outside the gene matches. PCR primers comprised 60 Vbeta and 13 Jbeta primers. Clones were sequenced by immunoSEQ multiplex PCR, and TCRdb holds only the in-frame ones, with some missing. This sample has approximately 250,000 clones, with 78% found just once. Study-wide results and caveats: As immune exposure information, only CMV serostatus was available. Analysis was carried out at a later point, and it linked a missense DCLRE1C variant to TCR beta V- and J-gene trimming. Per published reports, the classifier diagnosed cytomegalovirus status with high specificity and sensitivity.

The TCR originated in a boy between 10 and 17 years old in good health and CMV-seronegative. Sequenced sample: PBMCs. This chain links TRBV6-6 with TRBJ1-1; 7 positions agree with TRBD1. For the CDR3, the DNA is TGTGCCAGCAGTTACTGGCGGCAGGGGGGTACTGAAGCTTTCTTT. Protein sequence: CASSYWRQGGTEAFF.